This TCR beta chain was sequenced during a study of blood T cell repertoires in COVID-19. Losses at the gene ends were 7 bases for V and 3 bases for J; bases not matched to a gene: 11. CDR1 SGHTA and CDR2 FQGNSA come from the germline V gene. The CDR3 extends over 17 amino acids. Here immunoSEQ multiplex PCR was the method, and the copy in TCRdb shows in-frame clones only, minus some. Of under 300,000 clones listed, 85% to 90% were seen once; the top ten hold about 4.5%. The clonotype originates from a woman aged 40 to 50 who had recovered from COVID-19. The rearrangement links TRBV7-2 to TRBJ2-3; the match to TRBD2 covers 12 bases. Sequencing input: peripheral blood. CDR3 protein: CASNLFLAGGRTDTQYF. Here the CDR3 DNA reads TGTGCCAGCAACCTCTTTCTAGCGGGAGGGAGGACAGATACGCAGTATTTT.